This T cell receptor beta chain emerged from a study of patients with pleural tuberculosis. One entry per CDR3 protein, called by TCRdb with MiXCR from the reads. The sample contains around 54,000 distinct CDR3 sequences, around 6.7% of which appear only once. The TCR originated in a human donor with pleural tuberculosis.

The CDR3 reads CASSVNPGGETQYF. Written as DNA, the CDR3 is TGTGCCAGCAGCGTAAACCCGGGTGGAGAGACCCAGTACTTC. The rearrangement links TRBV9 to TRBJ2-5; D call uncertain. The CDR3 has 14 amino acids. The germline CDR1 and CDR2 sequences are SGDLS and YYNGEE. V lost 1 base, J lost 4 bases, and 11 bases lay in between.